The clone carrying this TCR beta chain has at least ten counts. Its specificity is unknown. These data come from a study of spatial heterogeneity in lung cancer. Regarding the study as a whole: For expanded intratumoral alpha and beta TCRs, counts tracked tumor mutation counts. The recorded estimate of tumor T cell coverage is around 7.7% for alpha chains and under 15% for beta chains.

Time point described: sample taken at primary tumor resection. No cells were sorted before sequencing. The whole RNA sequenced was extracted from tumor, nontumor lung or frozen PBMC. A single record per CDR3 protein comes from TCRdb applying MiXCR to the 5' RACE reads. The sample records approximately 8,500 distinct CDR3 sequences, about 12% being singletons. The ends lost 5 bases at V and 6 bases at J; junction bases unmatched: 12. In germline, CDR1 is PRHDT, CDR2 FYEKMQ (reference sequence). The CDR3 extends over 16 amino acids. J is TRBJ2-1 and V is TRBV13; TRBD2 matches 8 bases. Source: lung tumor tissue, taken at surgery. This TCR was sampled from a male donor with early-stage non-small cell lung cancer. The CDR3 nucleotides read TGTGCCAGCAGCCGGTTACTAGCGGACACGATCAATGAGCAGTTCTTC. This translates into CASSRLLADTINEQFF.